This T cell receptor beta chain was identified in a study of metastatic and nonmetastatic thyroid tumors. Turning to the study itself: Peripheral blood and tumor or nodule samples from malignant and benign thyroid patients were compared. Regarding the study as a whole: Reportedly, malignant thyroid tumors had significantly higher TCR beta diversity than benign nodules, in blood and tumor.

This clone was detected ten times or more. Its antigen is still unknown. Prior to thyroid surgery, none of the patients had received any treatment. Per the original data handling: Building a distant-metastasis classifier for papillary thyroid cancer drew on CDR3 differences across clinicopathological groups. With MiXCR, TCRdb reprocessed the PCR reads. TCRdb, not the authors, supplied the V and J calls. The sample holds 40,000 to 55,000 clones, more than 15% seen once. This CDR3 contains 16 residues. The germline V gene encodes CDR1 LNHDA and CDR2 SQIVND (reference sequence). The junction had 4 bases not matched to a gene; V was cut back by 2 bases and J by 1 base.

The sequence was obtained from a female donor with papillary thyroid cancer or a benign thyroid nodule (not recorded which). Some clones in this sample may be carry-over from other donors' samples. The V and J genes are TRBV19 and TRBJ2-1; 8 bases are a match to TRBD2. Sequencing was carried out using blood. Written as DNA, the CDR3 is TGTGCCAGTAGTATAAGGCGGGGGGCGTCCTACAATGAGCAGTTCTTC. Encoded protein: CASSIRRGASYNEQFF.